This entry features one TCR beta chain sequence. Its specificity is not known. This specimen comes from a study of vaccination and CD4 T cells after COVID-19. The overall study: Several convalescent patients had mild and one had severe PCR-confirmed SARS-CoV-2 disease.

Sequencing of cultured CD4+ T cell DNA used the Oncomine TCR Beta short-read assay. TCRdb called the PCR reads again in MiXCR, with one record for every CDR3 protein. The repertoire holds about 13,000 distinct CDR3 sequences, with around 64% as singletons. Germline V gene data show CDR1 as LNHDA and CDR2 as SQIVND (reference sequence). V was clipped by 6 bases and J by 5 bases, with 13 bases between them. The CDR3 is made up of 13 amino acids. Treatment of the sample: roughly ten-day PBMC culture with coronavirus spike peptide pools or control peptides (ViraFEST assay). Sequencing was done on a sample of CD4+ T cells from blood, cultured in vitro. The origin of this receptor is a human donor who had recovered from COVID-19. The chain uses TRBV19 and TRBJ1-1; D might be TRBD1 (6 bases). CDR3 nucleotides: TGTGCCAGTAGGACCGCAGGGGTTACTGAAGCTTTCTTT. This translates into CASRTAGVTEAFF.